The 2 T cell receptor beta chains in this list originate from one sample, sequenced in a study of blood T cell repertoires in COVID-19. The table came from immunoSEQ multiplex PCR; TCRdb's copy has only in-frame clones and leaves some out. The data hold 220,000 or so clones, with roughly 83% observed a single time. The sequenced sample consisted of PBMCs or T cells enriched from blood (not recorded which). Every receptor here comes from a woman in her fifties or sixties who had recovered from COVID-19.

V gene TRBV3-1 (or the pseudogene TRBV3-2) combines with J gene TRBJ2-1, with 8 positions matching TRBD2. Germline assignment: CDR1 LGHDT and CDR2 YNNKEL (reference sequence). The V gene end was trimmed by 7 bases and the J gene end by 6 bases; junction bases not matched to a gene: 8. The CDR3 extends over 14 amino acids. DNA of the CDR3: TGTGCCAGCACCCATTTAGCGGGACCCAATGAGCAGTTCTTC. As protein: CASTHLAGPNEQFF.

This chain's CDR3 is CASNSGGAQYF. The DNA of the CDR3 is TGTGCCAGCAATAGCGGGGGGGCGCAGTATTTT. The chain combines TRBV2 with TRBJ2-3; 11 bases match TRBD2. The ends lost 7 bases at V and 10 bases at J; junction bases unmatched: 1. Germline CDR1 and CDR2: SNHLY and FYNNEI. CDR3 size: 11 residues.